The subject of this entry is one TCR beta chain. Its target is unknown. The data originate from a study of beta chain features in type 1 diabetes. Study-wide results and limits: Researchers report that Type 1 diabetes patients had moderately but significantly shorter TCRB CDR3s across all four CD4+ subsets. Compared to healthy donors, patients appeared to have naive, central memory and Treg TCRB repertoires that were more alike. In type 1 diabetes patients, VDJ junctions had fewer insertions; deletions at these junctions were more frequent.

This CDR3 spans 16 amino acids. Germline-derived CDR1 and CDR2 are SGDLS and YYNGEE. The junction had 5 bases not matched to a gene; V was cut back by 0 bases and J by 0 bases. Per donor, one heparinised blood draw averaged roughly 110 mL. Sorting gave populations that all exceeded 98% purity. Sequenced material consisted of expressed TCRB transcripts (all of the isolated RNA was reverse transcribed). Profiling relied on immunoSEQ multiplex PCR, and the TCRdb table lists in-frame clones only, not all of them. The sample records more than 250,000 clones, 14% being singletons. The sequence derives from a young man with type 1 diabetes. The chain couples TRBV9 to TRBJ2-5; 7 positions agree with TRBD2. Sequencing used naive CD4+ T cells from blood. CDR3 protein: CASSVDERGYQETQYF. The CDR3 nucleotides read TGTGCCAGCAGCGTAGATGAGCGGGGATACCAAGAGACCCAGTACTTC.